Listed here is a single T cell receptor (beta chain). These data come from a study of blood T cell repertoires in COVID-19. In the study overall: T cells, B-cell-depleted T cells, or PBMCs supplied cDNA or gDNA.

This CDR3 comprises 17 residues. J gave up 6 bases and V 5 bases, and 12 bases lay outside the gene matches. Germline assignment: CDR1 SNHLY and CDR2 FYNNEI. TCRdb's copy holds only in-frame clones and misses some; the assay was immunoSEQ multiplex PCR. The sample has 95,000 to 150,000 clones, 70% to 80% seen once. The clonotype comes from a human donor in a cohort sampled during active COVID-19. This chain uses TRBV2 with TRBJ1-5, with 11 bases identical to TRBD1. Sequenced input: peripheral blood. This CDR3 reads CASSKRTGGDLLQPQHF. DNA for the CDR3: TGTGCCAGCAGTAAAAGGACAGGGGGCGATTTGCTTCAGCCCCAGCATTTT.